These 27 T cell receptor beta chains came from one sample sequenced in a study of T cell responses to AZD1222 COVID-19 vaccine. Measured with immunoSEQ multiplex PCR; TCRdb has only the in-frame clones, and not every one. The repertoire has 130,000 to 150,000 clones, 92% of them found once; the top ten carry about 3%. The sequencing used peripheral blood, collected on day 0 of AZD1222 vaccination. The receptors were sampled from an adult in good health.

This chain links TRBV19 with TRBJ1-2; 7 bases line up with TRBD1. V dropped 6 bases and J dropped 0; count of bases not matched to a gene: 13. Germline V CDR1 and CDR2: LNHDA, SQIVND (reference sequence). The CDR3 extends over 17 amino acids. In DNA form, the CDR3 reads TGTGCCAGTAGCCCTTGGGGAGGGGACAGAGCTAACTATGGCTACACCTTC. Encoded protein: CASSPWGGDRANYGYTF.

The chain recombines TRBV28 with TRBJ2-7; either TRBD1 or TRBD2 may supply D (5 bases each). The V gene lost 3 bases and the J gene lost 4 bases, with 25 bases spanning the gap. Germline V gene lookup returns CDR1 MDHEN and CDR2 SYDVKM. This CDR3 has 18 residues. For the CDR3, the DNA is TGTGCCAGCAGTTTTGGGGCTGAGGGACCATACTTAGTTTACGAGCAGTACTTC. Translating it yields CASSFGAEGPYLVYEQYF.

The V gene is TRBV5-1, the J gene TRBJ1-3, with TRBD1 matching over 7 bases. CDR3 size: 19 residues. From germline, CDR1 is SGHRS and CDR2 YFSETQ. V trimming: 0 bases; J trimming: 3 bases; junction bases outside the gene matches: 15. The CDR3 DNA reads TGCGCCAGCAGCTTGGAACAGGGGCTTACCCCCTTACATGGAAACACCATATATTTT. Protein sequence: CASSLEQGLTPLHGNTIYF.

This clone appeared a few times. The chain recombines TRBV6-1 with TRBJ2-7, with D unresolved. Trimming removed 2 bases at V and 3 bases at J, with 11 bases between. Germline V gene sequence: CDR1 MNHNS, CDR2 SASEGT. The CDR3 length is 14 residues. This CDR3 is CASSELHQDYEQYF. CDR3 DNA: TGTGCCAGCAGTGAACTTCACCAAGACTACGAGCAGTACTTC.

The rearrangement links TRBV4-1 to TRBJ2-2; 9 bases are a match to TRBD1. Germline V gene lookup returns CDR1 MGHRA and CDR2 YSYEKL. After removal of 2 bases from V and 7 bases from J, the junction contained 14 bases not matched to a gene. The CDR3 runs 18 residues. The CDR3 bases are TGCGCCAGCAGCCAATTTGGACAGGGGCCGCTACCCGGCGGGGAGCTGTTTTTT. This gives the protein CASSQFGQGPLPGGELFF.

The CDR3: CASSLYEGRNEQYF. The CDR3 DNA reads as TGTGCCAGCAGCTTGTATGAAGGGAGGAACGAGCAGTACTTC. This chain joins TRBV7-2 and TRBJ2-7, with D tentatively TRBD2 (6 bases). Germline V gives CDR1 SGHTA, CDR2 FQGNSA. The CDR3 sequence is 14 residues long. The V and J ends lost 3 bases and 5 bases respectively, with 14 bases between them.

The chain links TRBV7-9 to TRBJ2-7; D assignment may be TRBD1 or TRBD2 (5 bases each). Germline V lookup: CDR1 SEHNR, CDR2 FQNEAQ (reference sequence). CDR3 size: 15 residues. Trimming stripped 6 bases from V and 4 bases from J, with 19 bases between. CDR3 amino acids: CASSTGASPPYEQYF. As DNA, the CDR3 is TGTGCCAGCAGTACCGGGGCCTCACCACCTTACGAGCAGTACTTC.

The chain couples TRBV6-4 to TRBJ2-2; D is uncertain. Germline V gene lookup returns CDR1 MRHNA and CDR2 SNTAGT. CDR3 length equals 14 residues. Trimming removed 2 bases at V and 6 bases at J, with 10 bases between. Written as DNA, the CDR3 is TGTGCCAGCAGTGACCGCCCTGAACCCGGGGAGCTGTTTTTT. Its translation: CASSDRPEPGELFF.

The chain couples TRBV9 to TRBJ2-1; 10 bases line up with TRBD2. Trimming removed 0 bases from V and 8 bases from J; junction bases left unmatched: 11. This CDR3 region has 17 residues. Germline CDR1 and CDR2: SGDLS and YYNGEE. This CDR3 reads CASSVVPQREGPYEQFF. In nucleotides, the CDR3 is TGTGCCAGCAGCGTAGTCCCCCAGCGGGAGGGCCCGTATGAGCAGTTCTTC. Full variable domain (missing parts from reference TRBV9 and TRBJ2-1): DSGVTQTPKHLITATGQRVTLRCSPRSGDLSVYWYQQSLDQGLQFLIQYYNGEERAKGNILERFSAQQFPDLHSELNLSSLELGDSALYFCASSVVPQREGPYEQFFGPGTRLTVL.

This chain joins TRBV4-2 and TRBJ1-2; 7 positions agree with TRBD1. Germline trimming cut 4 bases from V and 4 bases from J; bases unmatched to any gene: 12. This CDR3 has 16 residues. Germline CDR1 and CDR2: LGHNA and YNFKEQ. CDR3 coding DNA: TGTGCCAGCAGCCGAGAGGAGACAGGGAGTACCTATGGCTACACCTTC. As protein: CASSREETGSTYGYTF.

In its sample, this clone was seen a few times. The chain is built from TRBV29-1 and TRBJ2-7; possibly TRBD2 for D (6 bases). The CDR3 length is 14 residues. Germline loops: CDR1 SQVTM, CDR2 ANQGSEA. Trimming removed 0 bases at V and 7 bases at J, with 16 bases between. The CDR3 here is CSVEEGQVGGEQYF. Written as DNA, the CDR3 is TGCAGCGTTGAAGAGGGCCAGGTCGGAGGGGAGCAGTACTTC.

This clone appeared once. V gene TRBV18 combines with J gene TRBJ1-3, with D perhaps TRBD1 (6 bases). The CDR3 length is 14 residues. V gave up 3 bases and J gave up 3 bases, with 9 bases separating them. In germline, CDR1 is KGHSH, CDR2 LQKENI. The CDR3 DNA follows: TGTGCCAGCTCACCGCAGGGGATTGGAAACACCATATATTTT. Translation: CASSPQGIGNTIYF.

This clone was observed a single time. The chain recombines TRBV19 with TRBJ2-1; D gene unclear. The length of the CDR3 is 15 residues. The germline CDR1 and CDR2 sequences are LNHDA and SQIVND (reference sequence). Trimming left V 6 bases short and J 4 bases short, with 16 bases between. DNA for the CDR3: TGTGCCAGTAGAAACAGCCCTGGAGAATACAATGAGCAGTTCTTC. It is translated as CASRNSPGEYNEQFF. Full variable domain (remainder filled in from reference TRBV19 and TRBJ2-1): DGGITQSPKYLFRKEGQNVTLSCEQNLNHDAMYWYRQDPGQGLRLIYYSQIVNDFQKGDIAEGYSVSREKKESFPLTVTSAQKNPTAFYLCASRNSPGEYNEQFFGPGTRLTVL.

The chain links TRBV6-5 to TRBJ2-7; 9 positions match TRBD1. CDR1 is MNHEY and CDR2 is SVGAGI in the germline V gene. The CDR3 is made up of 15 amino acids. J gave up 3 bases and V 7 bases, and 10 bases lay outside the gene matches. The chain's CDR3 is CASTYSRDRDYEQYF. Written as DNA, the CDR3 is TGTGCCAGCACCTATTCCCGGGACAGGGACTACGAGCAGTACTTC.

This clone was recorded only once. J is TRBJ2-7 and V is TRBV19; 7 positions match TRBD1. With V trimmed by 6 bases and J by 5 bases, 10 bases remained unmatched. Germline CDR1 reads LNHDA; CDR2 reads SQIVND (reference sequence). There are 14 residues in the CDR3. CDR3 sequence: CASRGRQGSHEQYF. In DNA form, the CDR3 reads TGTGCCAGTAGGGGGAGACAGGGATCCCACGAGCAGTACTTC.

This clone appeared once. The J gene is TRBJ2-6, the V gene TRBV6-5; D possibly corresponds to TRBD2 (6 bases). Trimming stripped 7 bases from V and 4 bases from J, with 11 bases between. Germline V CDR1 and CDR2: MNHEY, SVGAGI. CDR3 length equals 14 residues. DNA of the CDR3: TGTGCCAGCAAAGGGAGCGGGGGGGCCAACGTCCTGACTTTC. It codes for CASKGSGGANVLTF.

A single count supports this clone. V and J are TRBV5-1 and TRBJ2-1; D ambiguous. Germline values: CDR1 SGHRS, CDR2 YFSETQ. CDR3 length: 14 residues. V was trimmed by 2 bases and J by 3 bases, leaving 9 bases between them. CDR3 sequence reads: CASSLGQIYNEQFF. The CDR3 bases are TGCGCCAGCAGCTTAGGGCAGATCTACAATGAGCAGTTCTTC.

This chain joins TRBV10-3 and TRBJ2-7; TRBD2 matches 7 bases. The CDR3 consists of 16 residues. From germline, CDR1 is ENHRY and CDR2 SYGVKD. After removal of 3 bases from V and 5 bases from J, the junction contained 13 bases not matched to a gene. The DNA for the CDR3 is TGTGCCATCAGTGATTACCGGGGGAGGGCTAGGAACGAGCAGTACTTC. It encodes CAISDYRGRARNEQYF.

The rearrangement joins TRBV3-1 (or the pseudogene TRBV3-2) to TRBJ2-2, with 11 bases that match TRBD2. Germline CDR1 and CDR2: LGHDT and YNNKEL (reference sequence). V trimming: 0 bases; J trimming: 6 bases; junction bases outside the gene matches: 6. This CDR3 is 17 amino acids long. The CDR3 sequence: CASSQEKLAGVAGELFF. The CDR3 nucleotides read TGTGCCAGCAGCCAAGAGAAACTAGCGGGAGTGGCCGGGGAGCTGTTTTTT.

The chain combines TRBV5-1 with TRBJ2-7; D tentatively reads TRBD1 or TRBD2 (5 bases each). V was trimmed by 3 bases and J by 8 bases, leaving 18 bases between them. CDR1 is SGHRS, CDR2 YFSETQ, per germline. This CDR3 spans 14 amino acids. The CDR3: CASSSAGSSVKQYF. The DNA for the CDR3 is TGCGCCAGCAGCTCAGCAGGGAGTAGTGTGAAGCAGTACTTC.

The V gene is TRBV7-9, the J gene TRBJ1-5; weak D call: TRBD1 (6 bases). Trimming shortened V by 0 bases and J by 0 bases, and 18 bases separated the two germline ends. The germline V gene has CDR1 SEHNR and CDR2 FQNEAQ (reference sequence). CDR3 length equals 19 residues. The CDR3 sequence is CASSLAGGDFLYSNQPQHF. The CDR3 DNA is TGTGCCAGCAGCTTAGCGGGGGGCGATTTTCTTTATAGCAATCAGCCCCAGCATTTT.

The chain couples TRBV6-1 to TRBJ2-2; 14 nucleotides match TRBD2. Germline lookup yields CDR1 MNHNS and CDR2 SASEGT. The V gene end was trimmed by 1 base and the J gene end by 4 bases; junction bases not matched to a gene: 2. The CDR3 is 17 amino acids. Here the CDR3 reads CASSEEGTSGSTGELFF. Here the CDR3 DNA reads TGTGCCAGCAGTGAAGAGGGGACTAGCGGGAGCACCGGGGAGCTGTTTTTT.

Written as DNA, the CDR3 is TGTGCCAGCAGTGGAACCGGGACGGCCATTTATAGCAATCAGCCCCAGCATTTT. It codes for CASSGTGTAIYSNQPQHF. V is TRBV6-1 and J is TRBJ1-5; D perhaps matches TRBD1 (5 bases). The CDR3 extends over 18 amino acids. CDR1 and CDR2 (germline): MNHNS, SASEGT. V lost 4 bases, J lost 0 bases, and 19 bases lay in between.

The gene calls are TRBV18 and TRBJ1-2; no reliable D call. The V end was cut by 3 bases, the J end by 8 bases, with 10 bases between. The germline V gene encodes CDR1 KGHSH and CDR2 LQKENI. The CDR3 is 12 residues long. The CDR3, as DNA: TGTGCCAGCTCACCTCCCTTCCGGGGCTACACCTTC. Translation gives CASSPPFRGYTF.

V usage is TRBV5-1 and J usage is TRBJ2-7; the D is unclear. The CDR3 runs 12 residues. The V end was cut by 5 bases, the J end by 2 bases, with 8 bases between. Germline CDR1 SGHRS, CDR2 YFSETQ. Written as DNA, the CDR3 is TGCGCCAGCAGGGACGGGCCCTACGAGCAGTACTTC. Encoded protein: CASRDGPYEQYF. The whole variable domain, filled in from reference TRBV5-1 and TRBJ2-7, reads KAGVTQTPRYLIKTRGQQVTLSCSPISGHRSVSWYQQTPGQGLQFLFEYFSETQRNKGNFPGRFSGRQFSNSRSEMNVSTLELGDSALYLCASRDGPYEQYFGPGTRLTVT.

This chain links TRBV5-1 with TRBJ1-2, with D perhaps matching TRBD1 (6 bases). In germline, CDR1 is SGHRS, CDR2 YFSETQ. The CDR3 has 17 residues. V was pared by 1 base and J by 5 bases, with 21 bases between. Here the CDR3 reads CASSLRGGATRGYGYTF. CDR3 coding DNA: TGCGCCAGCAGCTTGCGGGGGGGAGCCACCAGGGGATATGGCTACACCTTC.

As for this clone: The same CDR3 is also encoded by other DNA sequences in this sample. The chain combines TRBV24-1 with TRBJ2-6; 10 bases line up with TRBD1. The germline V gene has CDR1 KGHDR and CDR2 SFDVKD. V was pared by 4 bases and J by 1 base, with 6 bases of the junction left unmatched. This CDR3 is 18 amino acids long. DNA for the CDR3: TGTGCCACCAGTGACCCCGGGACAGGGGCATCTGGGGCCAACGTCCTGACTTTC. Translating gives CATSDPGTGASGANVLTF.